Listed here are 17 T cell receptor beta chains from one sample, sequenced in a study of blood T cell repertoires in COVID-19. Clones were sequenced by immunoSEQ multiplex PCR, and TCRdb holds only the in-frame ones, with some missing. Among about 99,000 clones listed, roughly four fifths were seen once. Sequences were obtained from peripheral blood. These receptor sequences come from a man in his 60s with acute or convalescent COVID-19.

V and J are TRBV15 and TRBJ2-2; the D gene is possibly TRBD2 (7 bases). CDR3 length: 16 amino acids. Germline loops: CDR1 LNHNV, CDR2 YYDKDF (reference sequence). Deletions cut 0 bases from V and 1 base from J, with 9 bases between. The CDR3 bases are TGTGCCACCAGCAGAGAAGGGGGGGTGAACACCGGGGAGCTGTTTTTT. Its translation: CATSREGGVNTGELFF.

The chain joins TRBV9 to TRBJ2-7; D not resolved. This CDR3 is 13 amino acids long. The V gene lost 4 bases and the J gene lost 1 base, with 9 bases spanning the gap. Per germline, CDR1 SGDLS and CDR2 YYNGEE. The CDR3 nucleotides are TGTGCCAGCAGCCCAGGTCGGTCCTACGAGCAGTACTTC. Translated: CASSPGRSYEQYF.

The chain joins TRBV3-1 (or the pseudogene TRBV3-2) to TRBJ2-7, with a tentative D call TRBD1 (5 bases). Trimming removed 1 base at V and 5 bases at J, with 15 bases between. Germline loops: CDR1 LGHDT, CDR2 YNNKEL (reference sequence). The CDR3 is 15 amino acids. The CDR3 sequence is CASSQGVRVVDEQYF. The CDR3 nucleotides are TGTGCCAGCAGCCAAGGTGTCAGGGTAGTGGACGAGCAGTACTTC.

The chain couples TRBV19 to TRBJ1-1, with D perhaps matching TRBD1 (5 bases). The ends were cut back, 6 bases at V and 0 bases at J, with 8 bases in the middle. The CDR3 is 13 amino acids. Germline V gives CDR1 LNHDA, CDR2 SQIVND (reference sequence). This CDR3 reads CASRHRLNTEAFF. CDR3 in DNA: TGTGCCAGTAGGCACAGGCTGAACACTGAAGCTTTCTTT. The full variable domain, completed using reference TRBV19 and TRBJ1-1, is DGGITQSPKYLFRKEGQNVTLSCEQNLNHDAMYWYRQDPGQGLRLIYYSQIVNDFQKGDIAEGYSVSREKKESFPLTVTSAQKNPTAFYLCASRHRLNTEAFFGQGTRLTVV.

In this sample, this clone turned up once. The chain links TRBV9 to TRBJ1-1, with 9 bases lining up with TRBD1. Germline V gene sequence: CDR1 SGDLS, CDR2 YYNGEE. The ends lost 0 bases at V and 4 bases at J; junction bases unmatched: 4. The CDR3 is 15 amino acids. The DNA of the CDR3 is TGTGCCAGCAGCGTAGGGGGACAGGGATCCACTGAAGCTTTCTTT. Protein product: CASSVGGQGSTEAFF.

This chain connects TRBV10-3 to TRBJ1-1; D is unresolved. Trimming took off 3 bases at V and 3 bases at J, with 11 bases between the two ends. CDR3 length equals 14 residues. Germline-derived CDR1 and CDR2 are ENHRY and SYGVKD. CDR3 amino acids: CAISEKSVDTEAFF. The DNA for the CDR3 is TGTGCCATCAGTGAAAAGAGTGTGGACACTGAAGCTTTCTTT.

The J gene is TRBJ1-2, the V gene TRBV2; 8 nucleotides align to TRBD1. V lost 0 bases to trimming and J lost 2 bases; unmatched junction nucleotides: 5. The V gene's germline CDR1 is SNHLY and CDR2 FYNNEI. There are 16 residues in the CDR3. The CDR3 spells CASSEAVRTGNYGYTF. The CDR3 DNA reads TGTGCCAGCAGTGAAGCGGTCCGGACAGGGAACTATGGCTACACCTTC.

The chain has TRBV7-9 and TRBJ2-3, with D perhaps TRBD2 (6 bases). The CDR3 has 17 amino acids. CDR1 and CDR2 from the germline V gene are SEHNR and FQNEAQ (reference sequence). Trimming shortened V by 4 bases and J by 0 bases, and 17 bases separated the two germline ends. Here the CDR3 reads CASSSLPASASTDTQYF. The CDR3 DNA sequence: TGTGCCAGCAGCTCACTTCCGGCTAGCGCTAGCACAGATACGCAGTATTTT.

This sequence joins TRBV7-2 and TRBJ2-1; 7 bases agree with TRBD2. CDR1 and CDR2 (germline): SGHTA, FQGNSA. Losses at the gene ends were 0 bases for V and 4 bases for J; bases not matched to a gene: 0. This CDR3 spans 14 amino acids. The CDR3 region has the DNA TGTGCCAGCAGCTTAGCGGGGGGGTACAATGAGCAGTTCTTC. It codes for CASSLAGGYNEQFF.

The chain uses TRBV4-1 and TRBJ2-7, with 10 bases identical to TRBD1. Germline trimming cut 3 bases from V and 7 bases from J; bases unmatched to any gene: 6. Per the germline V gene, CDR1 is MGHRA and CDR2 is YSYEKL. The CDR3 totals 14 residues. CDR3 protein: CASSQGTGAGEQYF. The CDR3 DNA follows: TGCGCCAGCAGCCAGGGGACAGGGGCGGGGGAGCAGTACTTC.

CDR3 sequence reads: CASSLAQGLAGELFF. CDR3 bases: TGTGCCAGCAGTTTAGCACAGGGGTTGGCCGGGGAGCTGTTTTTT. The chain links TRBV28 to TRBJ2-2, with 7 bases lining up with TRBD1. Looked up from germline, CDR1 is MDHEN and CDR2 is SYDVKM. After removal of 2 bases from V and 6 bases from J, the junction contained 6 bases not matched to a gene. The CDR3 covers 15 residues.

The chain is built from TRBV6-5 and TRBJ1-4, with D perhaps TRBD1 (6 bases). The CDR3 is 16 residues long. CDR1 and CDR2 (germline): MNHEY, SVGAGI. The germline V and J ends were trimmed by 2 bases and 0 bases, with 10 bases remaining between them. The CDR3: CASSYHDRTTNEKLFF. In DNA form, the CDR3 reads TGTGCCAGCAGTTACCACGACAGGACAACTAATGAAAAACTGTTTTTT.

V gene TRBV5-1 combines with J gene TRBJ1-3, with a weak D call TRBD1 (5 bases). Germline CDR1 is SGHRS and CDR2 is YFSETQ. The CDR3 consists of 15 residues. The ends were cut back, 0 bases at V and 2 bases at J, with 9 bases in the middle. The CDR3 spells CASSLAGGPGNTIYF. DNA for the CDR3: TGCGCCAGCAGCTTGGCCGGGGGACCTGGAAACACCATATATTTT.

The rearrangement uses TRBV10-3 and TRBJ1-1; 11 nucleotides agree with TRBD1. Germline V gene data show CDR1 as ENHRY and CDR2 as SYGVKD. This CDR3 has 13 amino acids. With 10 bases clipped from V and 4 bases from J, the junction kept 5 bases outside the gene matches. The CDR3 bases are TGTGCCACCCGGACAGGGGGCTTCACTGAAGCTTTCTTT. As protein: CATRTGGFTEAFF.

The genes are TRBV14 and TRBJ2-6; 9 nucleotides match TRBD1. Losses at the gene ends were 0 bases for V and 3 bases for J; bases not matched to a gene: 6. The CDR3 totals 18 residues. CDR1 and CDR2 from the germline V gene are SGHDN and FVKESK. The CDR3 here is CASSQDRGTGSGANVLTF. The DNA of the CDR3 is TGTGCCAGCAGCCAAGATCGAGGGACAGGGAGTGGGGCCAACGTCCTGACTTTC. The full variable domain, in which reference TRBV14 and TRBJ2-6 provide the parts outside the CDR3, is EAGVTQFPSHSVIEKGQTVTLRCDPISGHDNLYWYRRVMGKEIKFLLHFVKESKQDESGMPNNRFLAERTGGTYSTLKVQPAELEDSGVYFCASSQDRGTGSGANVLTFGAGSRLTVL.

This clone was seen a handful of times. CDR3 in DNA: TGTGCCAGCAGCTTAGCTAGAGGGGGCGCATCCTACGAGCAGTACTTC. Encoded protein: CASSLARGGASYEQYF. The V gene is TRBV7-2, the J gene TRBJ2-7; 7 bases are a match to TRBD1. Per germline, CDR1 SGHTA and CDR2 FQGNSA. This CDR3 has 16 amino acids. V trimming: 0 bases; J trimming: 1 base; junction bases outside the gene matches: 6.

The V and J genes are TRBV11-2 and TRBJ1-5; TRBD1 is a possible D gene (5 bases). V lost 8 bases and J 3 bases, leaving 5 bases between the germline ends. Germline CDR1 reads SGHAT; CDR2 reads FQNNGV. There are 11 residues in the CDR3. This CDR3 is CASGANQPQHF. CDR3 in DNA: TGTGCCAGCGGGGCCAATCAGCCCCAGCATTTT.